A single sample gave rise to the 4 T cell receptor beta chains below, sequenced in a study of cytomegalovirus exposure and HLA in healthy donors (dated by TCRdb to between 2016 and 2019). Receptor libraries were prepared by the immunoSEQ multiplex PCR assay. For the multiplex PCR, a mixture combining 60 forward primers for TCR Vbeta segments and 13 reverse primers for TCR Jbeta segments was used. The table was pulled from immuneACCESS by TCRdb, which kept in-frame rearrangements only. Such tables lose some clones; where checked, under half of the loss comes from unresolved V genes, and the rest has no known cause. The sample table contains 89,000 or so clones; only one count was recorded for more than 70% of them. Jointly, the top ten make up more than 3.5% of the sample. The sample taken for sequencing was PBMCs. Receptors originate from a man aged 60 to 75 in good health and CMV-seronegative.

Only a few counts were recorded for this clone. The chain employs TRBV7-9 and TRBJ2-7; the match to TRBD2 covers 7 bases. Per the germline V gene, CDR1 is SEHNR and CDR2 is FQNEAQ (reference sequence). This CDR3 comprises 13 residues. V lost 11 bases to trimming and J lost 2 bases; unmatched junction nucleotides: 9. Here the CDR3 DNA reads TGTGCCGGCCAGCGGGGCATAACCTACGAGCAGTACTTC. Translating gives CAGQRGITYEQYF. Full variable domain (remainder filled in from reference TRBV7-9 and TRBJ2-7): DTGVSQNPRHKITKRGQNVTFRCDPISEHNRLYWYRQTLGQGPEFLTYFQNEAQLEKSRLLSDRFSAERPKGSFSTLEIQRTEQGDSAMYLCAGQRGITYEQYFGPGTRLTVT.

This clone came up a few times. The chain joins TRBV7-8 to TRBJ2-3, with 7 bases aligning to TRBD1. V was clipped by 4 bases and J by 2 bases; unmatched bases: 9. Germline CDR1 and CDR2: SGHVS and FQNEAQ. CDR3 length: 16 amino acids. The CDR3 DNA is TGTGCCAGCAGCTCTTCGGACAGGCCCCCCACAGATACGCAGTATTTT. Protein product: CASSSSDRPPTDTQYF.

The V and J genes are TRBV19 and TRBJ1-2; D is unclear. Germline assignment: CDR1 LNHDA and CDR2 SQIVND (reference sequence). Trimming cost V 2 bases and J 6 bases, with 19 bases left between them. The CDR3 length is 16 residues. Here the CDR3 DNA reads TGTGCCAGTAGTATAATAACCGCGAATCCTTTGGATGGCTACACCTTC. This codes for CASSIITANPLDGYTF.

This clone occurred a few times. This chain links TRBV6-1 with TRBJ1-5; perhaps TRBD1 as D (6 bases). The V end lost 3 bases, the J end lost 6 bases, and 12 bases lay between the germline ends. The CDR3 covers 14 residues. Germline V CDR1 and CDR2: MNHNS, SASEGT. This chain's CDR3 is CASSDPGRGQPQHF. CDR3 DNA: TGTGCCAGCAGTGACCCGGGCAGGGGTCAGCCCCAGCATTTT.